The clone carrying this T cell receptor beta chain showed up many times. Its antigen is still unknown. This entry belongs to a study of CD8 T cells in ankylosing spondylitis. The study's findings and limits: Ankylosing spondylitis blood appeared to carry a characteristic TCR beta motif of under ten highly homologous variants. Reactive arthritis synovial fluid and blood were previously reported to contain some motif variants. According to the report, clones linked to the disease were significantly enriched in matched synovial fluid samples taken from ankylosing spondylitis patients.

Libraries for TCR beta were made by quantitative 5'-RACE with molecular barcodes. A single record per CDR3 protein comes from TCRdb applying MiXCR to the 5' RACE reads. The sample has 150,000 or so distinct CDR3 sequences; roughly 10% are singletons. The TCR sequence derives from a male donor with ankylosing spondylitis or in good health (not recorded which). Sequenced: blood, either unsorted or a sorted T cell fraction (not recorded which).

The DNA of the CDR3 is TGTGCCAGCAGTTCCAGCGCCTTGGCCCAGCATTTT. Translating gives CASSSSALAQHF. The rearrangement uses TRBV12-3 or TRBV12-4 and TRBJ1-5; D remains ambiguous. This CDR3 is built from 12 residues. The V gene lost 4 bases and the J gene lost 11 bases, with 12 bases spanning the gap.